These 19 T cell receptor beta chains were all obtained from the same sample, sequenced in a study of a mutant IDH1 vaccine in newly diagnosed glioma (TCRdb year 2021). According to the study, the label for this sample's time point signals: week 47, end of study. Every vaccine dose consisted of 300 ug of a 20-mer mutant IDH1 peptide in Montanide, administered subcutaneously together with topical imiquimod. The library came from the immunoSEQ multiplex PCR assay. TCRdb limited this immuneACCESS table to in-frame rearrangements with V and J called. A share of clones is missing; checked studies link under half to unresolved V genes, and the rest is unexplained. The sample data list tens of thousands of clones, and about 81% of these were observed just once. Jointly, the top ten make up around 5% of the sample. These TCRs are of unknown antigen specificity. The sequencing here drew on PBMCs, taken from a glioma patient whose treatment included an IDH1 peptide vaccine. The receptors stem from a man aged 35 to 55 with glioma.

This chain links TRBV5-6 with TRBJ1-5; D may be TRBD1 (5 bases). V was clipped by 2 bases and J by 3 bases, with 15 bases between them. CDR1 and CDR2 (germline): SGHDT, YYEEEE. This CDR3 is built from 16 residues. The CDR3 protein is CASSFAIDRANQPQHF. The CDR3 region has the DNA TGTGCCAGCAGCTTCGCGATCGACAGAGCCAATCAGCCCCAGCATTTT.

This chain links TRBV6-6 with TRBJ1-3; D is unclear. CDR3 size: 15 residues. Trimming removed 2 bases at V and 0 bases at J, with 8 bases between. The germline CDR1 and CDR2 sequences are MNHNY and SVGAGI (reference sequence). Here the CDR3 reads CASSYHTNSGNTIYF. The CDR3 coding sequence is TGTGCCAGCAGTTACCACACGAACTCTGGAAACACCATATATTTT.

This clone has just a few counts. The final CDR3 position lacks the conserved phenylalanine or tryptophan, pointing to a likely read error. The DNA is omitted, as the CDR3 cannot be located on it reliably, and the CDR3 follows TCRdb's listing. This rearrangement joins TRBV27 to TRBJ1-1; no check of the table's D call, TRBD1, against the DNA was made. The CDR3 sequence runs 9 residues, both termini included. The germline gives CDR1 MNHEY, CDR2 SMNVEV (reference sequence). CDR3 sequence: CASIPQGRV.

The rearrangement links TRBV4-3 to TRBJ2-3; maybe TRBD2 (6 bases). Germline CDR1 and CDR2: LGHNA and YSLEER. The ends were cut back, 0 bases at V and 1 base at J, with 11 bases in the middle. The CDR3 is 16 amino acids. CDR3 in DNA: TGCGCCAGCAGCCAAGAGCTCCCTAGCGGCACAGATACGCAGTATTTT. Translating it yields CASSQELPSGTDTQYF.

The chain is built from TRBV27 and TRBJ2-3, with 7 bases aligning to TRBD1. Germline V CDR1 and CDR2: MNHEY, SMNVEV (reference sequence). CDR3 length equals 15 residues. Trimming took 6 bases from V and 0 from J; bases not matched to a gene: 6. CDR3 DNA sequence: TGTGCCAGCAGGCCCGGGACAGATAGCACAGATACGCAGTATTTT. It encodes CASRPGTDSTDTQYF.

V and J are TRBV6-5 and TRBJ2-3; D gene unclear. Germline values: CDR1 MNHEY, CDR2 SVGAGI. V dropped 7 bases and J dropped 5 bases, with 10 bases sitting between them. The CDR3 length is 12 residues. The CDR3 region has the DNA TGTGCCAGCACTAACGGTGGAGATACGCAGTATTTT. This gives the protein CASTNGGDTQYF.

This chain joins TRBV10-3 and TRBJ1-5; tentatively, D is TRBD1 (5 bases). With 2 bases removed from V and 0 bases from J, the gap between germline ends came to 8 bases. CDR3 length equals 15 residues. In germline, CDR1 is ENHRY, CDR2 SYGVKD. The CDR3 spells CAISEGTDSNQPQHF. The CDR3 region has the DNA TGTGCCATCAGTGAGGGGACGGATAGCAATCAGCCCCAGCATTTT.

This chain connects TRBV5-6 to TRBJ2-7; 7 positions agree with TRBD1. The CDR3 is 16 amino acids. The germline V gene encodes CDR1 SGHDT and CDR2 YYEEEE. V lost 6 bases, J lost 5 bases, and 17 bases stayed unmatched. This CDR3 reads CASISLRLQGYNEQYF. As DNA, the CDR3 is TGTGCCAGCATCTCGCTTCGTCTACAGGGGTACAACGAGCAGTACTTC.

The chain has TRBV7-2 and TRBJ1-4; TRBD1 agrees at 7 bases. Germline lookup yields CDR1 SGHTA and CDR2 FQGNSA. CDR3 length: 15 amino acids. V shed 5 bases and J 3 bases; nucleotides not matched to a gene: 6. CDR3 sequence: CASSPAGTANEKLFF. The CDR3 DNA is TGTGCCAGCAGCCCCGCCGGGACAGCTAATGAAAAACTGTTTTTT.

The V call is TRBV6-5, the J call TRBJ2-1, with 10 bases fitting TRBD2. CDR1 and CDR2 (germline): MNHEY, SVGAGI. The length of the CDR3 is 16 residues. Germline trimming cut 2 bases from V and 8 bases from J; bases unmatched to any gene: 9. The CDR3 sequence is CASSYVGLAAGDEQFF. The CDR3 coding sequence is TGTGCCAGCAGTTACGTAGGACTAGCGGCGGGGGATGAGCAGTTCTTC.

The CDR3 spells CASSARTGKGEQYF. For the CDR3, the DNA is TGTGCCAGCAGCGCCCGGACAGGAAAGGGCGAGCAGTACTTC. The chain links TRBV9 to TRBJ2-7, with TRBD1 matching 7 bases. The CDR3 runs 14 residues. CDR1 is SGDLS and CDR2 is YYNGEE in the germline V gene. V trimming: 3 bases; J trimming: 6 bases; junction bases outside the gene matches: 9. Together with reference TRBV9 and TRBJ2-7, the CDR3 gives the full variable domain: DSGVTQTPKHLITATGQRVTLRCSPRSGDLSVYWYQQSLDQGLQFLIQYYNGEERAKGNILERFSAQQFPDLHSELNLSSLELGDSALYFCASSARTGKGEQYFGPGTRLTVT.

The chain links TRBV28 to TRBJ1-3; weak D call: TRBD1 (6 bases). Trimming pared 6 bases from V and 9 bases from J, leaving 21 bases between. Per the germline V gene, CDR1 is MDHEN and CDR2 is SYDVKM. The CDR3 is 15 residues long. The CDR3 region is CASSPRGQPGFTIYF. The CDR3 nucleotides read TGTGCCAGCAGCCCACGGGGGCAGCCGGGGTTCACCATATATTTT.

The chain is built from TRBV10-3 and TRBJ1-2, with D possibly TRBD1 on 5 matching bases. The CDR3 covers 12 residues. The germline CDR1 and CDR2 sequences are ENHRY and SYGVKD. The V end was cut by 2 bases, the J end by 8 bases, with 9 bases between. The CDR3 region is CAISETSGGYTF. The CDR3 bases are TGTGCCATCAGTGAGACCTCAGGGGGCTACACCTTC.

The chain links TRBV19 to TRBJ1-2; D gene uncertain. The V and J ends lost 1 base and 6 bases respectively, with 15 bases between them. CDR1 and CDR2 from the germline V gene are LNHDA and SQIVND (reference sequence). This CDR3 spans 15 amino acids. The CDR3 here is CASSIAPFRGHGYTF. For the CDR3, the DNA is TGTGCCAGTAGTATAGCCCCCTTTCGTGGACATGGCTACACCTTC.

The CDR3 region has the DNA TGTGCCAGCAGCCCGCTGACTAGCGGGAGTGTCTACGAGCAGTACTTC. This encodes CASSPLTSGSVYEQYF. V usage is TRBV4-2 and J usage is TRBJ2-7, with 12 bases aligning to TRBD2. CDR1 and CDR2 from the germline V gene are LGHNA and YNFKEQ. V lost 4 bases and J lost 3; bases outside the gene matches: 7. This CDR3 contains 16 residues.

The genes are TRBV19 and TRBJ2-1, with 10 positions matching TRBD2. Germline lookup yields CDR1 LNHDA and CDR2 SQIVND (reference sequence). The CDR3 covers 16 residues. With V trimmed by 3 bases and J by 7 bases, 9 bases remained unmatched. CDR3 protein: CASSIPASGSGNEQFF. Here the CDR3 DNA reads TGTGCCAGTAGTATCCCCGCTAGCGGGAGTGGAAATGAGCAGTTCTTC.

The chain employs TRBV4-3 and TRBJ1-3, with D perhaps TRBD1 (5 bases). Deletions cut 4 bases from V and 4 bases from J, with 17 bases between. Germline V gene lookup returns CDR1 LGHNA and CDR2 YSLEER. The CDR3 contains 16 residues. CDR3 protein: CASSRGWRGSGNTIYF. CDR3 bases: TGCGCCAGCAGCCGGGGCTGGAGGGGCTCAGGAAACACCATATATTTT.

The chain recombines TRBV9 with TRBJ1-3; perhaps TRBD1 as D (6 bases). CDR3 length: 16 residues. Trimming took 0 bases from V and 4 from J, leaving 14 bases between them. Germline V gene data show CDR1 as SGDLS and CDR2 as YYNGEE. CDR3 bases: TGTGCCAGCAGCGTAGTGGCGGGGGGCGCAGGAAACACCATATATTTT. Translating gives CASSVVAGGAGNTIYF.

The chain carries TRBV9 and TRBJ1-2, with unresolved D. Germline CDR1 is SGDLS and CDR2 is YYNGEE. CDR3 size: 15 residues. V was shortened by 1 base and J by 3 bases, with 13 bases between the two germline ends. As DNA, the CDR3 is TGTGCCAGCAGCGTACATCCAGGTTTGGACTATGGCTACACCTTC. It is translated as CASSVHPGLDYGYTF.